The present T cell receptor beta chain was sequenced within a study of Graves' ophthalmopathy and Graves' hyperthyroidism. Amplified material comprised TCR beta CDR3 regions derived from RNA transcripts. Second-round multiplex PCR came after a first-round RT-PCR that employed HTBI primers. TCRdb fed the multiplex PCR reads into MiXCR, producing one record per CDR3 protein. The sample lists over a million distinct CDR3 sequences, 36% seen once, with over 8.5% in the top ten. Points on this clonotype: Since a much larger clone is just one base distant, this may be a read error.

The sequenced sample was peripheral blood or thyroid tissue (not recorded which). The receptor's source is an adult man with Graves' hyperthyroidism.

The CDR3 region is CASSQTSAGLETQYF. CDR3 coding DNA: TGTGCCAGCAGCCAAACCTCTGCGGGGTTGGAGACCCAGTACTTC. V and J are TRBV14 and TRBJ2-5; D perhaps matches TRBD2 (6 bases). V was trimmed by 2 bases and J by 5 bases, leaving 15 bases between them. The CDR3 is 15 residues long. Germline-derived CDR1 and CDR2 are SGHDN and FVKESK. The complete variable domain, with remaining parts taken from reference TRBV14 and TRBJ2-5, reads EAGVTQFPSHSVIEKGQTVTLRCDPISGHDNLYWYRRVMGKEIKFLLHFVKESKQDESGMPNNRFLAERTGGTYSTLKVQPAELEDSGVYFCASSQTSAGLETQYFGPGTRLLVL.